Following are 22 T cell receptor beta chains from one sample sequenced in a study of beta chain features in type 1 diabetes. Isolated RNA was reverse transcribed in full, so expressed TCRB transcripts were sequenced. This table comes from immunoSEQ multiplex PCR, and its TCRdb copy is limited to in-frame clones, with some not included. The profile shows some 900,000 clones, 15% to 20% of them singletons. Sequencing was performed on naive CD4+ T cells from blood. These receptors were collected from a young woman in good health.

The rearrangement uses TRBV7-9 and TRBJ2-7, with D possibly being TRBD2 (6 bases). This CDR3 comprises 15 residues. V was pared by 5 bases and J by 3 bases, with 17 bases between. Germline lookup yields CDR1 SEHNR and CDR2 FQNEAQ (reference sequence). DNA of the CDR3: TGTGCCAGCAGCCCCGGGAGTCCTGGCAACTACGAGCAGTACTTC. It yields the protein CASSPGSPGNYEQYF.

This clone was picked up a small number of times. This chain links TRBV7-3 with TRBJ2-3, with 12 positions matching TRBD2. CDR1 SGHTA and CDR2 FQGTGA come from the germline V gene. There are 16 residues in the CDR3. The V and J ends lost 5 bases and 4 bases, in that order; junction bases with no gene match: 7. The CDR3 is CASSPGTSGSADTQYF. CDR3 DNA sequence: TGTGCCAGCAGCCCCGGGACTAGCGGGTCCGCAGATACGCAGTATTTT.

This clone was seen only a few times. J is TRBJ2-5 and V is TRBV7-2; 7 bases agree with TRBD2. Germline CDR1 and CDR2: SGHTA and FQGNSA. The CDR3 covers 18 residues. V dropped 3 bases and J dropped 1; count of bases not matched to a gene: 14. For the CDR3, the DNA is TGTGCCAGCAGCTTCCACCTCTATGTGGGAGGGGCCCAAGAGACCCAGTACTTC. This gives the protein CASSFHLYVGGAQETQYF. The variable domain in full, with the rest retrieved from reference TRBV7-2 and TRBJ2-5, is GAGVSQSPSNKVTEKGKDVELRCDPISGHTALYWYRQSLGQGLEFLIYFQGNSAPDKSGLPSDRFSAERTGGSVSTLTIQRTQQEDSAVYLCASSFHLYVGGAQETQYFGPGTRLLVL.

Concerning this clone itself: This same CDR3 is encoded by further DNA sequences in the sample. The gene calls are TRBV15 and TRBJ2-7, with D tentatively TRBD2 (5 bases). The CDR3 is 13 amino acids. Germline V gene lookup returns CDR1 LNHNV and CDR2 YYDKDF (reference sequence). Trimming took off 5 bases at V and 2 bases at J, with 10 bases between the two ends. In nucleotides, the CDR3 is TGTGCCACCAGCCGGGGTGTCGCCTACGAGCAGTACTTC. Protein: CATSRGVAYEQYF.

CDR3 DNA sequence: TGTGCCAGCAGCAGAGTGGGGGGAATGTACAATGAGCAGTTCTTC. As protein: CASSRVGGMYNEQFF. V usage is TRBV7-2 and J usage is TRBJ2-1; D might be TRBD2 (6 bases). CDR3 length equals 15 residues. Germline CDR1 SGHTA, CDR2 FQGNSA. The V gene lost 5 bases and the J gene lost 4 bases, with 15 bases spanning the gap. The full variable domain, rest sourced from reference TRBV7-2 and TRBJ2-1, is GAGVSQSPSNKVTEKGKDVELRCDPISGHTALYWYRQSLGQGLEFLIYFQGNSAPDKSGLPSDRFSAERTGGSVSTLTIQRTQQEDSAVYLCASSRVGGMYNEQFFGPGTRLTVL.

This clone was seen a few times. This chain connects TRBV7-3 to TRBJ2-1; no clear D. CDR3 length equals 13 residues. Trimming took off 2 bases at V and 12 bases at J, with 14 bases between the two ends. In germline, CDR1 is SGHTA, CDR2 FQGTGA. CDR3 sequence (DNA): TGTGCCAGCAGCTTAGAGTTTTTTGCCCGGCAGTTCTTC. This translates into CASSLEFFARQFF.

The chain is built from TRBV28 and TRBJ1-4; D may be TRBD1 (5 bases). The CDR3 consists of 14 residues. Trimming removed 6 bases at V and 5 bases at J, with 13 bases between. Per the germline V gene, CDR1 is MDHEN and CDR2 is SYDVKM. DNA of the CDR3: TGTGCCAGCAGCCCCGTCGACAGAAATGAAAAACTGTTTTTT. Its protein product is CASSPVDRNEKLFF.

CDR3 nucleotides: TGTGCCAGCAGCCACACCGACAGGGGCCGACATGAGCAGTTCTTC. This gives the protein CASSHTDRGRHEQFF. This chain connects TRBV5-4 to TRBJ2-1; the match to TRBD1 covers 8 bases. The trim removed 4 bases at V and 8 bases at J, leaving 11 bases unmatched. The CDR3 is 15 amino acids. The germline CDR1 and CDR2 sequences are SGHNT and YYREEE (reference sequence). The whole variable domain, remainder taken from reference TRBV5-4 and TRBJ2-1, is ETGVTQSPTHLIKTRGQQVTLRCSSQSGHNTVSWYQQALGQGPQFIFQYYREEENGRGNFPPRFSGLQFPNYSSELNVNALELDDSALYLCASSHTDRGRHEQFFGPGTRLTVL.

This clone was seen a handful of times. V is TRBV7-9 and J is TRBJ1-2; D gene uncertain. Germline V CDR1 and CDR2: SEHNR, FQNEAQ (reference sequence). The CDR3 has 13 residues. The V gene lost 5 bases and the J gene lost 3 bases, with 10 bases spanning the gap. The CDR3 bases are TGTGCCAGCAGCCCAGGCAGATACTATGGCTACACCTTC. Amino acid sequence: CASSPGRYYGYTF.

The V call is TRBV19, the J call TRBJ2-1, with 10 bases matching TRBD2. CDR1 and CDR2 from the germline V gene are LNHDA and SQIVND (reference sequence). The CDR3 loop spans 21 amino acids. Losses at the gene ends were 6 bases for V and 0 bases for J; bases not matched to a gene: 20. CDR3 sequence reads: CASRKGTSGRAFFGSYNEQFF. The CDR3 nucleotides are TGTGCCAGTAGAAAGGGGACCAGCGGGAGGGCCTTTTTTGGCTCCTACAATGAGCAGTTCTTC.

In this sample, this clone turned up a few times. The V gene is TRBV6-6, the J gene TRBJ2-5, with 13 bases identical to TRBD2. With V trimmed by 10 bases and J by 1 base, 6 bases remained unmatched. CDR3 length equals 15 residues. In germline, CDR1 is MNHNY, CDR2 SVGAGI (reference sequence). CDR3 residues: CATATSGRSQETQYF. Here the CDR3 DNA reads TGTGCCACGGCGACTAGCGGGAGGTCCCAAGAGACCCAGTACTTC.

The chain couples TRBV15 to TRBJ1-5; D unclear. V lost 1 base and J 6 bases, leaving 19 bases between the germline ends. The CDR3 totals 17 residues. Germline V gives CDR1 LNHNV, CDR2 YYDKDF (reference sequence). The CDR3 region is CATSRVPSRESGQPQHF. The CDR3 nucleotides read TGTGCCACCAGCAGAGTCCCCTCAAGGGAGAGCGGTCAGCCCCAGCATTTT.

This clone was seen more than once but under ten times. Written as DNA, the CDR3 is TGTGCCAGCAGTTGGAGGGTCGGGAATGAAAAACTGTTTTTT. Its protein is CASSWRVGNEKLFF. This sequence joins TRBV6-5 and TRBJ1-4, with D uncertain. Germline V lookup: CDR1 MNHEY, CDR2 SVGAGI. The CDR3 runs 14 residues. V was clipped by 4 bases and J by 5 bases, with 11 bases between them.

This chain connects TRBV7-2 to TRBJ2-5; tentatively, D is TRBD1 or TRBD2 (5 bases each). V gave up 4 bases and J gave up 2 bases, with 23 bases separating them. The CDR3 runs 18 residues. Germline V gene data show CDR1 as SGHTA and CDR2 as FQGNSA. CDR3 amino acids: CASSSNIDPLGVQETQYF. The CDR3 region has the DNA TGTGCCAGCAGCTCAAACATAGACCCCTTGGGGGTTCAAGAGACCCAGTACTTC.

The V gene is TRBV4-2, the J gene TRBJ2-5; 8 nucleotides align to TRBD2. The CDR3 contains 18 residues. The V and J ends lost 1 base and 5 bases, in that order; junction bases with no gene match: 15. Per germline, CDR1 LGHNA and CDR2 YNFKEQ. The CDR3 DNA is TGTGCCAGCAGCCAAGTTTTGGCTAGTCGGGGGGGCGGTGAGACCCAGTACTTC. Translated, it gives CASSQVLASRGGGETQYF.

This clone showed up just a few times. V and J are TRBV10-3 and TRBJ2-3; maybe TRBD2 (6 bases). This CDR3 has 15 residues. The V gene's germline CDR1 is ENHRY and CDR2 SYGVKD. V lost 1 base and J 0 bases, leaving 8 bases between the germline ends. The CDR3 reads CAISEWGDSTDTQYF. CDR3 in DNA: TGTGCCATCAGTGAGTGGGGGGACAGCACAGATACGCAGTATTTT.

V usage is TRBV14 and J usage is TRBJ2-5, with unresolved D. V lost 4 bases and J lost 3, with 9 bases in between. Looked up from germline, CDR1 is SGHDN and CDR2 is FVKESK. The CDR3 spans 13 residues. The CDR3 nucleotides read TGTGCCAGCAGCCGGGCCGAGAAAGAGACCCAGTACTTC. This translates into CASSRAEKETQYF. Complete variable domain (other parts from reference TRBV14 and TRBJ2-5): EAGVTQFPSHSVIEKGQTVTLRCDPISGHDNLYWYRRVMGKEIKFLLHFVKESKQDESGMPNNRFLAERTGGTYSTLKVQPAELEDSGVYFCASSRAEKETQYFGPGTRLLVL.

This clone was detected only a few times. The genes are TRBV10-3 and TRBJ2-1; TRBD1 agrees at 9 bases. The V segment lost 6 bases and the J segment 6 bases; nucleotides outside the gene matches: 9. The germline V gene encodes CDR1 ENHRY and CDR2 SYGVKD. The CDR3 is made up of 15 amino acids. CDR3 nucleotides: TGTGCCATCAGGATCCGGGACAGGGTGGCCAATGAGCAGTTCTTC. Protein: CAIRIRDRVANEQFF.

The V call is TRBV7-9, the J call TRBJ1-5; D is unclear. The CDR3 spans 13 residues. V was shortened by 4 bases and J by 3 bases, with 7 bases between the two germline ends. Germline V gives CDR1 SEHNR, CDR2 FQNEAQ (reference sequence). The chain's CDR3 is CASSSQPNQPQHF. The CDR3, as DNA: TGTGCCAGCAGCTCCCAACCCAATCAGCCCCAGCATTTT.

The CDR3 loop reads CASSLGTSGRSNEQFF. CDR3 DNA sequence: TGTGCCAGCAGCTTAGGGACTAGCGGGAGATCGAATGAGCAGTTCTTC. V gene TRBV7-9 combines with J gene TRBJ2-1, with 13 nucleotides matching TRBD2. V shed 1 base and J 7 bases; nucleotides not matched to a gene: 4. In germline, CDR1 is SEHNR, CDR2 FQNEAQ (reference sequence). CDR3 size: 16 residues.

This clone was counted only a few times. One junction end disagrees with the germline gene, perhaps due to a read error. The chain has TRBV7-7 and TRBJ2-5; TRBD2 agrees at 9 bases. CDR3 size: 16 residues. Germline V gene sequence: CDR1 SSHAT, CDR2 FNYEAQ (reference sequence). The DNA of the CDR3 is TGTGCTAGCAGCTTGAATACGGCGGGAGGGCTAGAGACCCAGTACTTC. This encodes CASSLNTAGGLETQYF.

The chain has TRBV28 and TRBJ1-2; D perhaps matches TRBD1 (5 bases). CDR3 length: 15 residues. Germline loops: CDR1 MDHEN, CDR2 SYDVKM. V was cut by 6 bases and J by 7 bases, with 21 bases left in between. CDR3 region: CASRVPQGRLGGYTF. CDR3 DNA sequence: TGTGCCAGCAGAGTTCCCCAGGGACGACTGGGTGGCTACACCTTC.